These 32 T cell receptor beta chains share one sample of origin, sequenced in a study of early T cells in non-severe SARS-CoV-2 infection. TCRdb ran MiXCR on the 5' RACE reads and lists one entry per CDR3 protein. The repertoire holds about 44,000 distinct CDR3 sequences, with 5.5% to 7.5% as singletons. Sequencing was performed on whole blood, taken at baseline. These TCRs come from an adult who was a healthcare worker with PCR-confirmed SARS-CoV-2 infection or an uninfected control (not recorded which).

The V and J genes are TRBV7-9 and TRBJ1-2, with 8 bases matching TRBD1. This CDR3 contains 14 residues. Germline CDR1 and CDR2: SEHNR and FQNEAQ (reference sequence). With 7 bases clipped from V and 5 bases from J, the junction kept 9 bases outside the gene matches. CDR3 DNA sequence: TGTGCCAGCACCTGGGGACAGGAGATTTATGGCTACACCTTC. Its translation: CASTWGQEIYGYTF.

This clonotype was observed at least ten times. The chain couples TRBV5-1 to TRBJ2-3; 10 positions agree with TRBD2. CDR3 size: 16 residues. Looked up from germline, CDR1 is SGHRS and CDR2 is YFSETQ. V trimming: 4 bases; J trimming: 2 bases; junction bases outside the gene matches: 7. CDR3 region: CASSGASGSYTDTQYF. CDR3 nucleotide sequence: TGCGCCAGCAGCGGAGCTAGCGGGAGCTACACAGATACGCAGTATTTT.

The rearrangement links TRBV27 to TRBJ2-3; D is possibly TRBD1 or TRBD2 (5 bases each). The germline gives CDR1 MNHEY, CDR2 SMNVEV (reference sequence). V was shortened by 6 bases and J by 3 bases, with 10 bases between the two germline ends. This CDR3 has 13 residues. The DNA for the CDR3 is TGTGCCAGCAGCAGGGACGTTACAGATACGCAGTATTTT. Translating it yields CASSRDVTDTQYF.

This clonotype was observed at least ten times. This chain connects TRBV20-1 to TRBJ1-4, with a tentative D call TRBD1 (6 bases). This CDR3 is 14 amino acids long. Germline values: CDR1 DFQATT, CDR2 SNEGSKA (reference sequence). V was pared by 0 bases and J by 8 bases, with 13 bases between. The CDR3 nucleotides are TGCAGTGCTAGAGATCCGGCAGGGGAGGAAAAACTGTTTTTT. Translating gives CSARDPAGEEKLFF.

The chain recombines TRBV5-5 with TRBJ2-1; perhaps TRBD1 as D (6 bases). The CDR3 extends over 15 amino acids. V gave up 3 bases and J gave up 0 bases, with 10 bases separating them. Germline loops: CDR1 SGHKS, CDR2 YYEKEE (reference sequence). This chain's CDR3 is CASSSRGRSYNEQFF. DNA of the CDR3: TGTGCCAGCAGCTCCAGGGGCCGCTCCTACAATGAGCAGTTCTTC.

This clonotype was seen a handful of times. The rearrangement joins TRBV6-2 or TRBV6-3 to TRBJ2-2; 7 bases line up with TRBD1. CDR3 length: 15 amino acids. CDR1 is MNHEY, CDR2 SVGEGT, per germline. The J segment lost 4 bases and the V segment lost 6 bases, leaving 8 bases of the junction unmatched. The CDR3 protein is CASSGWDRATGELFF. The CDR3 DNA sequence: TGTGCCAGCAGCGGATGGGACAGAGCCACCGGGGAGCTGTTTTTT.

Only a few counts were recorded for this clonotype. This sequence joins TRBV7-9 and TRBJ2-3; 7 bases match TRBD1. The junction had 6 bases not matched to a gene; V was cut back by 4 bases and J by 5 bases. This CDR3 spans 14 amino acids. Per the germline V gene, CDR1 is SEHNR and CDR2 is FQNEAQ (reference sequence). Here the CDR3 DNA reads TGTGCCAGCAGCTCGACAGGGTCCAAAGATACGCAGTATTTT. Encoded protein: CASSSTGSKDTQYF. The full variable domain, rest sourced from reference TRBV7-9 and TRBJ2-3, is DTGVSQNPRHKITKRGQNVTFRCDPISEHNRLYWYRQTLGQGPEFLTYFQNEAQLEKSRLLSDRFSAERPKGSFSTLEIQRTEQGDSAMYLCASSSTGSKDTQYFGPGTRLTVL.

This clonotype appeared many times. The V gene is TRBV12-2, the J gene TRBJ1-5; the table names TRBD1, a call not compared with the DNA. TRBV12-2 is a pseudogene. This CDR3 has 15 residues. The DNA of the CDR3 is TGTGCAAGTCGCTTATGGGACAGGGGGCCTTCGCCCCAGCATTTT. As protein: CASRLWDRGPSPQHF.

This clonotype was observed many times. The chain links TRBV3-1 to TRBJ2-4; possibly TRBD2 for D (5 bases). Germline V CDR1 and CDR2: LGHDT, YNNKEL (reference sequence). CDR3 length: 12 amino acids. V was shortened by 1 base and J by 9 bases, with 7 bases between the two germline ends. The CDR3 loop reads CASSQVRGIQYF. Written as DNA, the CDR3 is TGTGCCAGCAGCCAAGTTCGGGGCATTCAGTACTTC.

This clonotype was found a few times. The germline gene is not matched at one end of the junction; a read error may be the cause. The V gene is TRBV11-2, the J gene TRBJ1-1, with D perhaps matching TRBD1 (6 bases). Germline V gives CDR1 SGHAT, CDR2 FQNNGV. The CDR3 loop spans 13 amino acids. CDR3 coding DNA: TGTGCCAGCACCTTATTCAGGGGCCCTGAAGCTTTCTTT. This gives the protein CASTLFRGPEAFF.

This clonotype was counted only a few times. DNA of the CDR3: TGTGCCAGCAGCCCGGGTCTAAACTACGAGCAGTACTTC. Its protein is CASSPGLNYEQYF. The rearrangement links TRBV9 to TRBJ2-7, with D unclear. Trimming removed 4 bases from V and 3 bases from J, with 11 bases in between. Looked up from germline, CDR1 is SGDLS and CDR2 is YYNGEE. This CDR3 is built from 13 residues.

About this clonotype: This may arise from a read error, as a much more abundant clone is one base away. This chain links TRBV6-5 with TRBJ2-5; weak D call: TRBD1 (6 bases). The CDR3 spans 13 residues. Germline V gene lookup returns CDR1 MNHEY and CDR2 SVGAGI. The V end lost 6 bases, the J end lost 2 bases, and 10 bases lay between the germline ends. CDR3 nucleotides: TGTGCCAGCAGCTTGGACAGACAAGAGACCCAGTACTTC. It translates to CASSLDRQETQYF.

This clonotype was observed a few times. This chain joins TRBV6-6 and TRBJ1-1; TRBD1 matches 9 bases. Germline CDR1 MNHNY, CDR2 SVGAGI (reference sequence). Losses at the gene ends were 2 bases for V and 3 bases for J; bases not matched to a gene: 7. CDR3 length equals 16 residues. CDR3 sequence reads: CASSYPAGQGYTEAFF. CDR3 in DNA: TGTGCCAGCAGTTACCCTGCCGGACAGGGGTACACTGAAGCTTTCTTT.

This clonotype was counted ten times or more. This chain uses TRBV28 with TRBJ2-5; 9 nucleotides match TRBD2. The CDR3 has 15 residues. Per the germline V gene, CDR1 is MDHEN and CDR2 is SYDVKM. The ends lost 4 bases at V and 0 bases at J; junction bases unmatched: 3. CDR3 residues: CASSSLAGYQETQYF. CDR3 DNA sequence: TGTGCCAGCAGTTCGCTAGCGGGATACCAAGAGACCCAGTACTTC. Drawing the rest from reference TRBV28 and TRBJ2-5, the complete variable domain is DVKVTQSSRYLVKRTGEKVFLECVQDMDHENMFWYRQDPGLGLRLIYFSYDVKMKEKGDIPEGYSVSREKKERFSLILESASTNQTSMYLCASSSLAGYQETQYFGPGTRLLVL.

In its sample, this clonotype was seen many times. The chain is built from TRBV7-2 and TRBJ2-3; 8 bases match TRBD2. The CDR3 runs to 18 residues. CDR1 is SGHTA and CDR2 is FQGNSA in the germline V gene. V trimming: 0 bases; J trimming: 6 bases; junction bases outside the gene matches: 14. CDR3 bases: TGTGCCAGCAGCTTAGCCCCGTTGGGCGGGGGGCTAGCGGATACGCAGTATTTT. Amino acids: CASSLAPLGGGLADTQYF. Full variable domain (missing parts from reference TRBV7-2 and TRBJ2-3): GAGVSQSPSNKVTEKGKDVELRCDPISGHTALYWYRQSLGQGLEFLIYFQGNSAPDKSGLPSDRFSAERTGGSVSTLTIQRTQQEDSAVYLCASSLAPLGGGLADTQYFGPGTRLTVL.

This clonotype was seen a few times. The rearrangement joins TRBV7-2 to TRBJ2-7; D is perhaps TRBD2 (6 bases). Trimming took 0 bases from V and 6 from J, leaving 12 bases between them. Germline assignment: CDR1 SGHTA and CDR2 FQGNSA. The CDR3 is 14 amino acids. The CDR3 nucleotides read TGTGCCAGCAGCTTAGCTCTGGGAGGAGGCGAGCAGTACTTC. It codes for CASSLALGGGEQYF. Together with reference TRBV7-2 and TRBJ2-7, the CDR3 gives the full variable domain: GAGVSQSPSNKVTEKGKDVELRCDPISGHTALYWYRQSLGQGLEFLIYFQGNSAPDKSGLPSDRFSAERTGGSVSTLTIQRTQQEDSAVYLCASSLALGGGEQYFGPGTRLTVT.

This clonotype occurred a few times. The rearrangement uses TRBV20-1 and TRBJ2-5; 7 nucleotides match TRBD2. In germline, CDR1 is DFQATT, CDR2 SNEGSKA (reference sequence). The J segment lost 1 base and the V segment lost 6 bases, leaving 5 bases of the junction unmatched. The CDR3 extends over 13 amino acids. The CDR3 loop is CSAEASGQETQYF. CDR3 bases: TGCAGTGCAGAAGCTAGCGGCCAAGAGACCCAGTACTTC.

Ten or more counts support this clonotype. The chain recombines TRBV14 with TRBJ2-2; unclear D gene. The CDR3 has 14 amino acids. V dropped 0 bases and J dropped 7 bases, with 9 bases sitting between them. CDR1 and CDR2 (germline): SGHDN, FVKESK. Here the CDR3 reads CASSQDLMGGELFF. The CDR3 DNA follows: TGTGCCAGCAGCCAAGACCTAATGGGCGGGGAGCTGTTTTTT.

The chain uses TRBV5-1 and TRBJ2-1, with D perhaps matching TRBD2 (8 bases). This CDR3 contains 21 residues. The ends were cut back, 2 bases at V and 5 bases at J, with 32 bases in the middle. From germline, CDR1 is SGHRS and CDR2 YFSETQ. In DNA, the CDR3 is TGCGCCAGCAGCTTCCTCTTGCGGACAGGCCTCATAGCGGGAACCCACAATGAGCAGTTCTTC. It specifies CASSFLLRTGLIAGTHNEQFF.

This clonotype was seen ten or more times. This sequence joins TRBV6-5 and TRBJ2-2; 11 bases are a match to TRBD2. Trimming cost V 0 bases and J 1 base; bases outside gene matches: 1. This CDR3 contains 17 residues. CDR1 is MNHEY, CDR2 SVGAGI, per germline. CDR3 loop: CASSYSGLAGNTGELFF. As DNA, the CDR3 is TGTGCCAGCAGTTACTCTGGACTAGCGGGGAACACCGGGGAGCTGTTTTTT.

This clonotype was detected only a few times. V and J are TRBV14 and TRBJ1-2, with D tentatively TRBD1 (5 bases). V lost 0 bases and J 2 bases, leaving 19 bases between the germline ends. CDR3 length equals 18 residues. CDR1 and CDR2 (germline): SGHDN, FVKESK. As DNA, the CDR3 is TGTGCCAGCAGCCAAGAAGGGGCAGGGCGCTTCCTCAACTATGGCTACACCTTC. Amino acids: CASSQEGAGRFLNYGYTF.

This clonotype was recorded a few times. The chain couples TRBV4-1 to TRBJ1-1, with 8 nucleotides matching TRBD1. This CDR3 is 15 amino acids long. V lost 4 bases to trimming and J lost 6 bases; unmatched junction nucleotides: 10. Germline lookup yields CDR1 MGHRA and CDR2 YSYEKL. The CDR3 bases are TGCGCCAGCAGCCCCAGGGGGCAGGGTATCTCTGAAGCTTTCTTT. Protein: CASSPRGQGISEAFF.

This clonotype was counted a few times. V is TRBV20-1 and J is TRBJ2-1; D perhaps matches TRBD2 (5 bases). The germline CDR1 and CDR2 sequences are DFQATT and SNEGSKA (reference sequence). CDR3 length: 12 amino acids. V lost 3 bases and J 8 bases, leaving 11 bases between the germline ends. The DNA of the CDR3 is TGCAGTGCTAGGGGAGCTCCGGATGAGCAGTTCTTC. Its translation: CSARGAPDEQFF.

The gene calls are TRBV20-1 and TRBJ2-2; 12 bases fit TRBD2. Per germline, CDR1 DFQATT and CDR2 SNEGSKA (reference sequence). The CDR3 has 23 residues. J lost 2 bases, V lost 1 base, and 23 bases had no gene match. CDR3 nucleotide sequence: TGCAGTGCTAGAGGTTGGGACAGAACTAGCGGGAGGACTACGGGAACTAACACCGGGGAGCTGTTTTTT. Amino acid sequence: CSARGWDRTSGRTTGTNTGELFF.

This clonotype came up many times. The V call is TRBV3-1, the J call TRBJ2-5, with a weak D call TRBD1 (5 bases). Trimming removed 3 bases from V and 3 bases from J, with 14 bases in between. Germline lookup yields CDR1 LGHDT and CDR2 YNNKEL (reference sequence). CDR3 length: 15 amino acids. The CDR3 nucleotides are TGTGCCAGCAGCCAGGGGCAGGGAAACAAAGAGACCCAGTACTTC. Translated: CASSQGQGNKETQYF.

This clonotype came up many times. The chain links TRBV6-1 to TRBJ2-7, with 11 nucleotides matching TRBD1. CDR3 length equals 15 residues. Germline trimming cut 0 bases from V and 3 bases from J; bases unmatched to any gene: 1. CDR1 and CDR2 from the germline V gene are MNHNS and SASEGT. CDR3 in amino acids: CASSEAGTGGYEQYF. CDR3 bases: TGTGCCAGCAGTGAAGCCGGGACAGGGGGCTACGAGCAGTACTTC.

This clonotype was seen repeatedly, ten times or more. The CDR3 DNA reads TGCAGTGCTGAAGGGACTTACTCCTACGAGCAGTACTTC. Translation gives CSAEGTYSYEQYF. The rearrangement links TRBV20-1 to TRBJ2-7; maybe TRBD2 (6 bases). The V gene's germline CDR1 is DFQATT and CDR2 SNEGSKA (reference sequence). Trimming shortened V by 5 bases and J by 0 bases, and 11 bases separated the two germline ends. The CDR3 contains 13 residues.

This clonotype was seen ten or more times. The V and J genes are TRBV6-2 or TRBV6-3 and TRBJ2-7, with D possibly being TRBD1 (7 bases). Germline CDR1 and CDR2: MNHEY and SVGEGT. CDR3 size: 13 residues. The V gene lost 2 bases and the J gene lost 5 bases, with 10 bases spanning the gap. The CDR3 DNA sequence: TGTGCCAGCAGTTACGACAGGGAGGACGAGCAGTACTTC. Protein sequence: CASSYDREDEQYF.

The chain couples TRBV12-3 or TRBV12-4 to TRBJ2-7, with D perhaps matching TRBD1 or TRBD2 (5 bases each). The CDR3 totals 15 residues. The germline V and J ends were trimmed by 6 bases and 2 bases, with 17 bases remaining between them. DNA for the CDR3: TGTGCCAGCAGCGACACCGGGACGGACACCTACGAGCAGTACTTC. Protein product: CASSDTGTDTYEQYF.

This clonotype has more than one count but fewer than ten. The rearrangement uses TRBV6-6 and TRBJ1-5, with TRBD1 as a possible D gene (5 bases). This CDR3 has 13 amino acids. V was cut by 2 bases and J by 7 bases, with 9 bases left in between. The germline V gene has CDR1 MNHNY and CDR2 SVGAGI (reference sequence). CDR3 nucleotide sequence: TGTGCCAGCAGTTACGGGGGGGGGCAGCCCCAGCATTTT. Protein product: CASSYGGGQPQHF.

This clonotype was counted ten times or more. CDR3 nucleotide sequence: TGTGCCAGCAGTTACTCGGGATCACCCCTCCACTTT. Translated: CASSYSGSPLHF. The chain is built from TRBV6-2 or TRBV6-3 and TRBJ1-6; D call uncertain. This CDR3 comprises 12 residues. V lost 0 bases to trimming and J lost 10 bases, with 4 bases between them. From germline, CDR1 is MNHEY and CDR2 SVGEGT.

This clonotype was observed many times. This chain uses TRBV28 with TRBJ1-2, with 7 bases identical to TRBD1. The CDR3 is 14 amino acids. The V and J ends lost 5 bases and 8 bases, in that order; junction bases with no gene match: 11. In germline, CDR1 is MDHEN, CDR2 SYDVKM. The CDR3 protein is CASSPTGVWYGYTF. CDR3 DNA sequence: TGTGCCAGCAGTCCTACAGGGGTTTGGTACGGCTACACCTTC.